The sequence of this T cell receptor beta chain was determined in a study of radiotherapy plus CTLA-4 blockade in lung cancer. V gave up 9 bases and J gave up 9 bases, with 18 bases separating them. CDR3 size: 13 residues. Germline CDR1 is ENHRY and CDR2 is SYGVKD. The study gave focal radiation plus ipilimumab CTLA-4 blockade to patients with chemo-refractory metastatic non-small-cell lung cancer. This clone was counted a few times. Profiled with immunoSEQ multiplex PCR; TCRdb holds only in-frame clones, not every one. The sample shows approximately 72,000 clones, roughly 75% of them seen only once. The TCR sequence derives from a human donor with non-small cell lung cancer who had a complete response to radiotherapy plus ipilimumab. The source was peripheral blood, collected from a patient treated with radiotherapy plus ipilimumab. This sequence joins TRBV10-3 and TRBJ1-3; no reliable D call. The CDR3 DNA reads TGTGCCATTCCAGACCTAACCCAAGGCACCATATATTTT. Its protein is CAIPDLTQGTIYF.